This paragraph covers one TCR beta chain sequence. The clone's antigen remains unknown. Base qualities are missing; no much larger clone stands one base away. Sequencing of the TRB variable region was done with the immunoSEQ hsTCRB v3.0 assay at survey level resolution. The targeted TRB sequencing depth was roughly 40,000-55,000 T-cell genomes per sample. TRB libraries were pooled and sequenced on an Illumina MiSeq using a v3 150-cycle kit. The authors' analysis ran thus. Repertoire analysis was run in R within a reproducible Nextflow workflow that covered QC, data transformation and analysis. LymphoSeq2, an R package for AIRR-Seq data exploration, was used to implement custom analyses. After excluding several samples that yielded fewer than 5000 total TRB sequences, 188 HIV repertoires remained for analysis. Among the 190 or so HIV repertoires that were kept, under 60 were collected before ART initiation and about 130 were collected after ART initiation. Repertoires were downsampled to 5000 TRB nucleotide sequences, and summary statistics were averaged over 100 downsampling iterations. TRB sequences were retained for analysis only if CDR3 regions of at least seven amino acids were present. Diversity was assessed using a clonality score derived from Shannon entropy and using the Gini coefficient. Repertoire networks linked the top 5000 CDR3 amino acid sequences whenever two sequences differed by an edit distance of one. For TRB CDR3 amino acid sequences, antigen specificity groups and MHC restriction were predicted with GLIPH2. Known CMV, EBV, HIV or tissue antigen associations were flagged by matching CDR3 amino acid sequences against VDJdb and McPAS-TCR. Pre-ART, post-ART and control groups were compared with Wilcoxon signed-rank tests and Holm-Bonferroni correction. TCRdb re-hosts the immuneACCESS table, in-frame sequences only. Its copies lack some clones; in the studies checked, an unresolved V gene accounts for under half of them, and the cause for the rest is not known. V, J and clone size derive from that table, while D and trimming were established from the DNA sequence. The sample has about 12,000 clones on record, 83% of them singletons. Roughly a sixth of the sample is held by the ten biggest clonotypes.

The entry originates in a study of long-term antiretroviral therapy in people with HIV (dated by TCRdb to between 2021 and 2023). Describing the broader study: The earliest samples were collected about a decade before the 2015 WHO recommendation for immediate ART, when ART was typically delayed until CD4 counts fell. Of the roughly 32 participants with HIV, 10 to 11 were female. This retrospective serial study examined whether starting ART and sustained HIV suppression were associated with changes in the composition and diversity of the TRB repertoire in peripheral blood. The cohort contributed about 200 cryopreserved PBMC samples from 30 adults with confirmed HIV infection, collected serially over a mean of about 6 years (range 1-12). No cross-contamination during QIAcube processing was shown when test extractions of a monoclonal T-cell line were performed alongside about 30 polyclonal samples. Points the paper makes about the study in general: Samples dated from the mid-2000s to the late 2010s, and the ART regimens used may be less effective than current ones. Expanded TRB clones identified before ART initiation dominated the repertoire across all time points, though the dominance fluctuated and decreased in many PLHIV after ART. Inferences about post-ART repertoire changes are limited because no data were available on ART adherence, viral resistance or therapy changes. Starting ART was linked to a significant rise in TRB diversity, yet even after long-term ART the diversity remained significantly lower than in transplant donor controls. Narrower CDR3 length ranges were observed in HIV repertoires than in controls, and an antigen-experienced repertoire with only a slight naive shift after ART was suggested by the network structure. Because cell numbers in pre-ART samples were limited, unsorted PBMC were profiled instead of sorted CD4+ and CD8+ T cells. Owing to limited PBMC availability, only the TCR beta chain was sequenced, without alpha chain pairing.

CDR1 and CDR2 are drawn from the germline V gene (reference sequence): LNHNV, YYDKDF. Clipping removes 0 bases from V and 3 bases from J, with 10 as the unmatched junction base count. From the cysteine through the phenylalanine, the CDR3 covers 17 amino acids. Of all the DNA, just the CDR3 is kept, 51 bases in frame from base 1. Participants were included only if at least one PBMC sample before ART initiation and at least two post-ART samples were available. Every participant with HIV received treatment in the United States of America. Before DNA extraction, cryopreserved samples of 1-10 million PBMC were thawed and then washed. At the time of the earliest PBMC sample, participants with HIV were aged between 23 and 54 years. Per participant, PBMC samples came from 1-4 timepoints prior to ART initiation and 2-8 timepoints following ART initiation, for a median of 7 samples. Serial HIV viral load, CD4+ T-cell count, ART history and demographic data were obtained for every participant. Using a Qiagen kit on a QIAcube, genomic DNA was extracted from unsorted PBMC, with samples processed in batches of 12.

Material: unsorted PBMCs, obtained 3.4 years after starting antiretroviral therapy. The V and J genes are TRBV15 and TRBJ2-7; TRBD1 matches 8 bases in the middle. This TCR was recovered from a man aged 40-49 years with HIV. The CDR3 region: CATSRENTGTGHYEQYF. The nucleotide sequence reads TGTGCCACCAGCAGAGAGAACACCGGGACAGGACACTACGAGCAGTACTTC.